This T cell receptor beta chain was recorded in a study of cytomegalovirus exposure and HLA in healthy donors. Turning to the study itself: The 120 validation repertoires used the same platform as the roughly 700 first-cohort repertoires (as reported by a later analysis). General study results and limits: Usually a TCR sequence was rare, but some public TCRs were found in many donors. According to a later analysis, TCR clusters from the first cohort tended to co-occur in the approximately 120 validation repertoires. A classifier reportedly called cytomegalovirus status with high sensitivity and specificity.

About this clone: Its antigen remains unidentified.

Trimming took off 0 bases at V and 5 bases at J, with 9 bases between the two ends. The CDR3 runs to 14 residues. CDR1 LNHNV and CDR2 YYDKDF come from the germline V gene (reference sequence). Data came from immunoSEQ multiplex PCR; TCRdb stores just in-frame clones and leaves some out. Seen here are 75,000 to 90,000 clones, over 85% observed once, and the top ten hold approximately 0.69%. V usage is TRBV15 and J usage is TRBJ2-3, with D perhaps TRBD2 (5 bases). The TCR originated in a woman in her late teens or twenties in good health and CMV-seronegative. The sample comprised PBMCs. The CDR3 protein is CATSREEEVDTQYF. The CDR3 bases are TGTGCCACCAGCAGAGAGGAGGAGGTAGATACGCAGTATTTT.